The 27 T cell receptor beta chains reported below all come from one sample, sequenced in a study of T cell repertoires in cytomegalovirus infection. TCRdb recomputed calls from the reads with MiXCR, one row per CDR3 protein. The sample holds about 360,000 distinct CDR3 sequences, 18% seen once. Sequencing was performed on PBMCs. The receptors come from a human donor in good health (CMV status not recorded). Some clones in this sample may be carry-over from other donors' samples.

This chain joins TRBV20-1 and TRBJ2-1; D unclear. This CDR3 contains 11 residues. V was cut by 5 bases and J by 7 bases, with 9 bases left in between. Germline loops: CDR1 DFQATT, CDR2 SNEGSKA (reference sequence). The CDR3 reads CSADGRNEQFF. As DNA, the CDR3 is TGCAGTGCTGACGGGCGGAATGAGCAGTTCTTC.

This clonotype appeared a few times. The chain combines TRBV4-1 with TRBJ2-7; 7 positions agree with TRBD1. The CDR3 consists of 14 residues. CDR1 is MGHRA, CDR2 YSYEKL, per germline. V dropped 5 bases and J dropped 3; count of bases not matched to a gene: 7. CDR3 coding DNA: TGCGCCAGCAGCAAGACAGGGACGGACTACGAGCAGTACTTC. Residues: CASSKTGTDYEQYF.

This clonotype was seen ten or more times. J is TRBJ2-1 and V is TRBV11-2, with 10 bases that match TRBD2. V dropped 1 base and J dropped 9; count of bases not matched to a gene: 6. The V gene's germline CDR1 is SGHAT and CDR2 FQNNGV. The CDR3 length is 15 residues. The CDR3 nucleotides are TGTGCCAGCAGCTTAGCACTAGCGGGATCTTTTGAGCAGTTCTTC. Protein: CASSLALAGSFEQFF.

This clonotype has a count of ten or more. The V gene is TRBV12-3 or TRBV12-4, the J gene TRBJ2-5; D is ambiguous. Trimming shortened V by 3 bases and J by 5 bases, and 16 bases separated the two germline ends. The CDR3 length is 15 residues. The CDR3 DNA reads as TGTGCCAGCAGTTTGGGTCTAGACGCTGTGGAGACCCAGTACTTC. This encodes CASSLGLDAVETQYF.

This clonotype occurred many times. The chain links TRBV7-2 to TRBJ2-1; the match to TRBD1 covers 9 bases. Germline trimming cut 2 bases from V and 9 bases from J; bases unmatched to any gene: 8. Per germline, CDR1 SGHTA and CDR2 FQGNSA. The CDR3 is 15 residues long. CDR3 region: CASSLPGQGFREQFF. CDR3 nucleotides: TGTGCCAGCAGCTTACCGGGACAGGGTTTTCGTGAGCAGTTCTTC.

This clonotype has ten or more counts. The chain links TRBV7-9 to TRBJ2-3; TRBD2 matches 11 bases. The germline CDR1 and CDR2 sequences are SEHNR and FQNEAQ (reference sequence). With 5 bases clipped from V and 4 bases from J, the junction kept 5 bases outside the gene matches. CDR3 length equals 15 residues. CDR3 protein: CASSETSGIADTQYF. In DNA form, the CDR3 reads TGTGCCAGCAGCGAGACTAGCGGGATTGCAGATACGCAGTATTTT.

This clonotype turned up a few times. The chain has TRBV20-1 and TRBJ1-5; a weak D match, TRBD1 (5 bases). The germline V gene has CDR1 DFQATT and CDR2 SNEGSKA (reference sequence). Trimming stripped 2 bases from V and 5 bases from J, with 7 bases between. The CDR3 covers 12 residues. The CDR3 spells CSARRQHQPQHF. The CDR3 nucleotides are TGCAGTGCTAGACGACAGCATCAGCCCCAGCATTTT.

V gene TRBV11-3 combines with J gene TRBJ2-1; D perhaps matches TRBD2 (5 bases). This CDR3 contains 18 residues. With 2 bases removed from V and 5 bases from J, the gap between germline ends came to 22 bases. The germline V gene encodes CDR1 SGHNT and CDR2 YENEEA. The CDR3 nucleotides are TGTGCCAGCAGCTTATCATTTGGCTCTCCGAGGGCGGACAATGAGCAGTTCTTC. Translation: CASSLSFGSPRADNEQFF.

This clonotype has ten or more counts. J is TRBJ1-6 and V is TRBV6-1; D might be TRBD1 (5 bases). This CDR3 region has 16 residues. Germline loops: CDR1 MNHNS, CDR2 SASEGT. The germline V and J ends were trimmed by 2 bases and 10 bases, with 18 bases remaining between them. CDR3 DNA sequence: TGTGCCAGCAGTGAACGCCGGGACTTCTCTCTATCACCCCTCCACTTT. Residues: CASSERRDFSLSPLHF.

The genes are TRBV20-1 and TRBJ1-1; 7 bases map to TRBD1. J was trimmed by 7 bases and V by 6 bases; bases with no gene match: 23. The germline gives CDR1 DFQATT, CDR2 SNEGSKA (reference sequence). CDR3 length: 17 amino acids. This CDR3 is CSAIDAGLRQGRIEAFF. As DNA, the CDR3 is TGCAGTGCGATCGACGCTGGTCTGAGACAGGGACGTATTGAAGCTTTCTTT.

This clonotype was counted ten times or more. The chain employs TRBV7-6 and TRBJ1-5; D is possibly TRBD1 (6 bases). V lost 4 bases to trimming and J lost 5 bases, with 12 bases between them. Germline loops: CDR1 SGHVS, CDR2 FNYEAQ. CDR3 length equals 14 residues. CDR3 bases: TGTGCCAGCAGCTCGACAGGACCTGATCAGCCCCAGCATTTT. Its translation is CASSSTGPDQPQHF.

This clonotype was observed a handful of times. The chain joins TRBV12-3 or TRBV12-4 to TRBJ2-3, with 10 bases aligning to TRBD2. CDR3 length: 15 residues. V trimming: 8 bases; J trimming: 1 base; junction bases outside the gene matches: 6. CDR3: CASCPGTSGTDTQYF. CDR3 DNA sequence: TGTGCCAGCTGCCCCGGGACTAGCGGCACAGATACGCAGTATTTT.

This chain connects TRBV27 to TRBJ2-2; no firm D call. The V gene's germline CDR1 is MNHEY and CDR2 SMNVEV (reference sequence). This CDR3 is 11 amino acids long. The V end was cut by 7 bases, the J end by 2 bases, with 2 bases between. CDR3: CASKNTGELFF. The CDR3 region has the DNA TGTGCCAGCAAAAACACCGGGGAGCTGTTTTTT.

Points on this clonotype: The junction and the germline gene differ at one end; a read error may be behind it. The genes are TRBV12-3 or TRBV12-4 and TRBJ1-5; D might be TRBD1 (5 bases). The CDR3 runs 17 residues. CDR3 DNA: TGTGCCAGCAGGTTAGGGGTAAGACGGGGTTGGAATCAGCCCCAGCATTTT. Translated: CASRLGVRRGWNQPQHF.

This clonotype was observed a few times. Germline and junction disagree at one end, which may indicate a read error. V is TRBV5-4 and J is TRBJ2-4; perhaps TRBD2 as D (6 bases). Germline lookup yields CDR1 SGHNT and CDR2 YYREEE (reference sequence). The CDR3 covers 13 residues. CDR3 bases: TGTGCCAGCAGCTACGACGGGGGACTTAAGGAGCACTTC. Its translation is CASSYDGGLKEHF.

The rearrangement uses TRBV15 and TRBJ1-2, with D hard to call. CDR1 and CDR2 from the germline V gene are LNHNV and YYDKDF (reference sequence). Trimming removed 3 bases at V and 4 bases at J, with 12 bases between. The CDR3 covers 14 residues. The CDR3: CATSSGGRTYGYTF. Here the CDR3 DNA reads TGTGCCACCAGCAGTGGAGGCAGAACCTATGGCTACACCTTC.

This clonotype turned up a few times. This chain joins TRBV5-1 and TRBJ2-7; D not certain. The V end lost 1 base, the J end lost 2 bases, and 10 bases lay between the germline ends. In germline, CDR1 is SGHRS, CDR2 YFSETQ. The CDR3 spans 14 residues. CDR3 loop: CASSLSPPTYEQYF. As DNA, the CDR3 is TGCGCCAGCAGCTTGTCCCCTCCTACCTACGAGCAGTACTTC. The whole variable domain, filled in from reference TRBV5-1 and TRBJ2-7, reads KAGVTQTPRYLIKTRGQQVTLSCSPISGHRSVSWYQQTPGQGLQFLFEYFSETQRNKGNFPGRFSGRQFSNSRSEMNVSTLELGDSALYLCASSLSPPTYEQYFGPGTRLTVT.

The V call is TRBV6-6, the J call TRBJ2-3; 7 positions match TRBD2. V dropped 5 bases and J dropped 1; count of bases not matched to a gene: 6. The CDR3 runs to 15 residues. CDR1 is MNHNY and CDR2 is SVGAGI in the germline V gene (reference sequence). CDR3 amino acids: CASSVARGGTDTQYF. CDR3 sequence (DNA): TGTGCCAGCAGTGTAGCACGGGGGGGCACAGATACGCAGTATTTT.

This clonotype has just a few counts. The J gene is TRBJ2-5, the V gene TRBV27; D may be TRBD2 (6 bases). CDR3 length equals 15 residues. The V gene lost 6 bases and the J gene lost 5 bases, with 19 bases spanning the gap. The germline gives CDR1 MNHEY, CDR2 SMNVEV (reference sequence). Here the CDR3 reads CASRRSGVNRETQYF. CDR3 DNA: TGTGCCAGCAGACGCTCGGGAGTAAATCGTGAGACCCAGTACTTC.

This clonotype turned up a few times. The rearrangement uses TRBV28 and TRBJ1-5; no reliable D call. Trimming pared 7 bases from V and 5 bases from J, leaving 21 bases between. Germline CDR1 MDHEN, CDR2 SYDVKM. The CDR3 runs 16 residues. The DNA for the CDR3 is TGTGCCAGCAACACCGGACGGAACCTGCTGGATCAGCCCCAGCATTTT. Translation: CASNTGRNLLDQPQHF. Variable domain in full (rest from reference TRBV28 and TRBJ1-5): DVKVTQSSRYLVKRTGEKVFLECVQDMDHENMFWYRQDPGLGLRLIYFSYDVKMKEKGDIPEGYSVSREKKERFSLILESASTNQTSMYLCASNTGRNLLDQPQHFGDGTRLSIL.

This clonotype has at least ten counts. The chain employs TRBV12-3 or TRBV12-4 and TRBJ1-5; 9 bases agree with TRBD1. V was clipped by 3 bases and J by 6 bases; unmatched bases: 6. This CDR3 is built from 15 residues. The CDR3: CASSFGDRVIQPQHF. The CDR3 DNA follows: TGTGCCAGCAGTTTCGGGGACAGGGTTATTCAGCCCCAGCATTTT.

This clonotype was observed a few times. The chain combines TRBV20-1 with TRBJ1-5; no reliable D call. There are 12 residues in the CDR3. CDR1 is DFQATT, CDR2 SNEGSKA, per germline (reference sequence). V dropped 1 base and J dropped 4 bases, with 5 bases sitting between them. This CDR3 is CSARVWNQPQHF. The CDR3 coding sequence is TGCAGTGCTAGAGTATGGAATCAGCCCCAGCATTTT.

This clonotype was seen only a few times. This chain uses TRBV27 with TRBJ1-6; maybe TRBD1 (5 bases). CDR1 MNHEY and CDR2 SMNVEV come from the germline V gene (reference sequence). This CDR3 region has 14 residues. V was trimmed by 6 bases and J by 7 bases, leaving 13 bases between them. CDR3 amino acids: CASRTQGGNSPLHF. In DNA, the CDR3 is TGTGCCAGCAGGACGCAGGGAGGAAATTCACCCCTCCACTTT.

This clonotype was observed a few times. The CDR3 sequence is CASSRSSTPVDTQYF. The CDR3 DNA is TGTGCCAGCAGCCGATCCTCGACTCCGGTAGATACGCAGTATTTT. The chain has TRBV11-2 and TRBJ2-3; D not resolved. The V and J ends lost 5 bases and 5 bases respectively, with 17 bases between them. The CDR3 extends over 15 amino acids. Germline V gives CDR1 SGHAT, CDR2 FQNNGV.

The V and J genes are TRBV19 and TRBJ1-5; the match to TRBD1 covers 8 bases. After removal of 6 bases from V and 0 bases from J, the junction contained 4 bases not matched to a gene. Looked up from germline, CDR1 is LNHDA and CDR2 is SQIVND (reference sequence). CDR3 size: 15 residues. The CDR3 DNA reads as TGTGCCAGTAGGGACAGGGCCTTTAGCAATCAGCCCCAGCATTTT. Amino acids: CASRDRAFSNQPQHF.

This clonotype was seen more than once but under ten times. The chain links TRBV6-6 to TRBJ1-1; D call uncertain. The CDR3 runs to 14 residues. CDR1 is MNHNY and CDR2 is SVGAGI in the germline V gene (reference sequence). With 7 bases removed from V and 0 bases from J, the gap between germline ends came to 12 bases. CDR3 nucleotides: TGTGCCAGCAACCCGACTACCATGAACACTGAAGCTTTCTTT. Translated, it gives CASNPTTMNTEAFF.

The V and J genes are TRBV10-3 and TRBJ2-1; perhaps TRBD2 as D (7 bases). Trimming pared 10 bases from V and 2 bases from J, leaving 21 bases between. The germline gives CDR1 ENHRY, CDR2 SYGVKD. This CDR3 spans 16 amino acids. CDR3 in amino acids: CATAPQGGGAYNEQFF. CDR3 coding DNA: TGTGCCACCGCCCCGCAGGGAGGGGGGGCCTACAATGAGCAGTTCTTC.